This record looks at one TCR beta chain sequence and its context. As yet, its antigen is unknown. The entry originates in a study of molecular identifiers for immune sequencing clone quantification. The CDR3 has 14 residues. Germline V lookup: CDR1 MNHEY, CDR2 SMNVEV (reference sequence). V lost 3 bases to trimming and J lost 7 bases, with 13 bases between them. Broader study findings: Identical TCR molecules can share a barcode, and this sharing could underestimate highly expanded clone sizes.

Each CDR3 protein is one row after TCRdb ran MiXCR on the PCR reads. This table has about 640,000 distinct CDR3 sequences, roughly 21% appearing once. This clonotype originated in a human donor in good health. Some libraries in this study had Jurkat cell RNA spiked in. Sequenced sample: naive CD8+ T cells from blood, with Jurkat cell RNA spiked in. Subset here: FACS-sorted CD8+CD4-CCR7+CD45RA+ naive T cells. The chain uses TRBV27 and TRBJ2-1; D is perhaps TRBD1 or TRBD2 (5 bases each). The CDR3 here is CASSLGEWVNEQFF. CDR3 coding DNA: TGTGCCAGCAGTTTGGGGGAGTGGGTTAATGAGCAGTTCTTC.